The rows below give T cell receptor beta chains drawn from one sample of a study of CD8 T cells in Susac syndrome. MiXCR was run by TCRdb on the immunoSEQ multiplex PCR reads, yielding one entry per CDR3 protein. This table holds 120,000 to 150,000 distinct CDR3 sequences, around 94% found once. Sequencing input: CD8+ T cells from PBMCs. These receptors were collected from a human donor in good health. CDR3s include the opening cysteine and the closing phenylalanine or tryptophan. Fields, in order: D gene, clone size, V gene, J gene, CDR3 protein, CDR3 DNA. The D gene is left open where the match is weak. Clone size is not always given. Where it is, it says once, few, many or a class for expanded clones.

d_call: -
clone_size: once
v_call: TRBV28
j_call: TRBJ2-7
cdr3_aa: CASSDTPYEQYF
cdr3_nt: TGTGCCAGCAGTGATACACCCTACGAGCAGTACTTC

d_call: -
clone_size: -
v_call: TRBV12-3/TRBV12-4
j_call: TRBJ1-4
cdr3_aa: CASTRASTNEKLFF
cdr3_nt: TGTGCCAGCACTCGGGCCTCAACTAATGAAAAACTGTTTTTT

d_call: -
clone_size: -
v_call: TRBV7-8
j_call: TRBJ1-2
cdr3_aa: CASSLEAGLEGVRYGYTF
cdr3_nt: TGTGCCAGCAGCTTAGAGGCAGGCCTGGAGGGAGTCCGTTATGGCTACACCTTC

d_call: -
clone_size: -
v_call: TRBV29-1
j_call: TRBJ1-1
cdr3_aa: CSATGTGNTEAFF
cdr3_nt: TGCAGCGCAACCGGGACGGGGAACACTGAAGCTTTCTTT

d_call: TRBD2
clone_size: few
v_call: TRBV6-1
j_call: TRBJ2-1
cdr3_aa: CASMGGRSEQFF
cdr3_nt: TGTGCCAGCATGGGGGGGAGGAGTGAGCAGTTCTTC

d_call: -
clone_size: -
v_call: TRBV20-1
j_call: TRBJ2-7
cdr3_aa: CSARANYEQYF
cdr3_nt: TGCAGTGCTAGGGCCAACTACGAGCAGTACTTC

d_call: -
clone_size: -
v_call: TRBV7-2
j_call: TRBJ2-1
cdr3_aa: CASKLGGYNEQFF
cdr3_nt: TGTGCCAGCAAACTTGGGGGGTACAATGAGCAGTTCTTC

d_call: TRBD2
clone_size: -
v_call: TRBV27
j_call: TRBJ2-1
cdr3_aa: CASSSLLAGGPENEQFF
cdr3_nt: TGTGCCAGCAGTTCCCTACTAGCGGGAGGGCCGGAGAATGAGCAGTTCTTC

d_call: -
clone_size: -
v_call: TRBV29-1
j_call: TRBJ2-2
cdr3_aa: CSVLGAQGNTGELFF
cdr3_nt: TGCAGCGTTTTGGGAGCACAGGGGAACACCGGGGAGCTGTTTTTT

d_call: TRBD2
clone_size: -
v_call: TRBV14
j_call: TRBJ2-7
cdr3_aa: CASRTSGSYEQYF
cdr3_nt: TGTGCCAGCAGGACTAGCGGGAGCTACGAGCAGTACTTC

d_call: TRBD2
clone_size: -
v_call: TRBV9
j_call: TRBJ2-1
cdr3_aa: CASSGSGRASPLNEQFF
cdr3_nt: TGTGCCAGCAGCGGTAGCGGGAGGGCCTCACCTTTGAATGAGCAGTTCTTC

d_call: -
clone_size: -
v_call: TRBV15
j_call: TRBJ2-5
cdr3_aa: CATSSPEQPRETQYF
cdr3_nt: TGTGCCACCAGCTCCCCGGAGCAGCCCAGGGAGACCCAGTACTTC

d_call: TRBD2
clone_size: -
v_call: TRBV29-1
j_call: TRBJ2-1
cdr3_aa: CSVEEGVLAGDGNEQFF
cdr3_nt: TGCAGCGTTGAAGAGGGTGTGCTAGCGGGAGATGGCAATGAGCAGTTCTTC

d_call: TRBD2
clone_size: -
v_call: TRBV30
j_call: TRBJ2-3
cdr3_aa: CAWNPSGRSDTQYF
cdr3_nt: TGTGCCTGGAACCCTAGCGGGAGATCAGATACGCAGTATTTT

d_call: -
clone_size: -
v_call: TRBV27
j_call: TRBJ1-3
cdr3_aa: CASSPHREGNTIYF
cdr3_nt: TGTGCCAGCAGTCCCCACAGGGAAGGAAACACCATATATTTT

d_call: -
clone_size: -
v_call: TRBV30
j_call: TRBJ1-1
cdr3_aa: CAWSDWKTEAFF
cdr3_nt: TGTGCCTGGAGTGATTGGAAAACTGAAGCTTTCTTT

d_call: TRBD2
clone_size: -
v_call: TRBV19
j_call: TRBJ2-1
cdr3_aa: CASSTHGLAEQFF
cdr3_nt: TGTGCCAGTAGTACACATGGACTAGCAGAGCAGTTCTTC

d_call: -
clone_size: -
v_call: TRBV12-3/TRBV12-4
j_call: TRBJ2-2
cdr3_aa: CAGLGGSGELFF
cdr3_nt: TGTGCCGGCCTAGGGGGATCCGGGGAGCTGTTTTTT

d_call: -
clone_size: once
v_call: TRBV7-9
j_call: TRBJ2-1
cdr3_aa: CASSKAEQFF
cdr3_nt: TGTGCCAGCAGTAAGGCCGAGCAGTTCTTC

d_call: -
clone_size: -
v_call: TRBV30
j_call: TRBJ2-2
cdr3_aa: CAWSILLGTGELFF
cdr3_nt: TGTGCCTGGAGTATCCTACTAGGCACCGGGGAGCTGTTTTTT

d_call: -
clone_size: -
v_call: TRBV27
j_call: TRBJ2-7
cdr3_aa: CASSFGAPTYEQYF
cdr3_nt: TGTGCCAGCAGTTTCGGGGCCCCAACCTACGAGCAGTACTTC

d_call: TRBD1
clone_size: -
v_call: TRBV3-1
j_call: TRBJ2-7
cdr3_aa: CASSPGQGFSYEQYF
cdr3_nt: TGTGCCAGCAGCCCGGGACAGGGGTTTTCCTACGAGCAGTACTTC